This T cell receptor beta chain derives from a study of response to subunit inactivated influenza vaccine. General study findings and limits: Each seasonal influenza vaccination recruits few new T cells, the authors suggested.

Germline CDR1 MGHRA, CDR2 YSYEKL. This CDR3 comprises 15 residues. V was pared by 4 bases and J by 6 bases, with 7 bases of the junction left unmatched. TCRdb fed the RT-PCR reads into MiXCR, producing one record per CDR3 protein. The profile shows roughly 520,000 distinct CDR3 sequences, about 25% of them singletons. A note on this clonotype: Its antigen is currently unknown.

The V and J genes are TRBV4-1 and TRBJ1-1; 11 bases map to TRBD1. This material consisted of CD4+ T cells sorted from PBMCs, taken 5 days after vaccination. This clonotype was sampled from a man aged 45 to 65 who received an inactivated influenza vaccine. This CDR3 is CASSLEDRGRSEAFF. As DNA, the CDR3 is TGCGCCAGCAGCCTCGAGGACAGGGGGCGATCTGAAGCTTTCTTT.